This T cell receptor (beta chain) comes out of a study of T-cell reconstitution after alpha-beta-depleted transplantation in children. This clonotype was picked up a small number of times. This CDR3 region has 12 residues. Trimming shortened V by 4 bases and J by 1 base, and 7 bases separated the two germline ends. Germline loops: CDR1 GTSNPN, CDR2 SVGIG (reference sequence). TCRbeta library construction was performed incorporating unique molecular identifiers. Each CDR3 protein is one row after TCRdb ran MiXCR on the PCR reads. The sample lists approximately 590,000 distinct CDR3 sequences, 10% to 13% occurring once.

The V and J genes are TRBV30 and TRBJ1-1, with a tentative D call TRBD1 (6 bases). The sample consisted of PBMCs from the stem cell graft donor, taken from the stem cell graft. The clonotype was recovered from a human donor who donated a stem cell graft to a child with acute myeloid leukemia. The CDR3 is CAWKGGNTEAFF. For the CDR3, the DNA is TGTGCCTGGAAAGGGGGGAACACTGAAGCTTTCTTT.